These T cell receptor beta chains were read from a single sample in a study of blood T cell repertoires in COVID-19. Sequencing used immunoSEQ multiplex PCR; TCRdb keeps in-frame clones, though not all of them. The sample has roughly 170,000 clones, roughly 80% seen once. Sample: PBMCs or T cells enriched from blood (not recorded which). Receptors were obtained from a man in his fifties or sixties who had recovered from COVID-19. Each CDR3 is given with its conserved first and last residue. Each record gives: clone size, J gene, V gene, D gene, CDR3 protein, CDR3 DNA. The D gene is left open where the match is weak. Not every row has a clone size; where given, it reads once, few, many or a size class.

>NA|TRBJ2-3|TRBV13|NA
CASSPPGSGGQTDTQYF
TGTGCCAGCAGCCCCCCGGGTTCGGGGGGCCAAACAGATACGCAGTATTTT
>NA|TRBJ2-5|TRBV7-2|TRBD2
CASSTGTSGGWQETQYF
TGTGCCAGCAGCACCGGGACTAGCGGGGGCTGGCAAGAGACCCAGTACTTC
>NA|TRBJ2-1|TRBV11-2|NA
CASSPDGASGNEQFF
TGTGCCAGCAGCCCTGACGGAGCCTCGGGGAATGAGCAGTTCTTC
>NA|TRBJ1-1|TRBV6-5|NA
CASRDLGVTEAFF
TGTGCCAGCAGAGACCTAGGGGTAACTGAAGCTTTCTTT
>once|TRBJ1-1|TRBV9|TRBD1
CASSAGTGRDTEAFF
TGTGCCAGCAGCGCAGGGACAGGGCGGGACACTGAAGCTTTCTTT
>NA|TRBJ1-2|TRBV5-4|TRBD1
CASSSEYRDRDNYGYTF
TGTGCCAGCAGCTCGGAGTACCGAGACAGGGATAACTATGGCTACACCTTC
>NA|TRBJ2-2|TRBV24-1|TRBD1
CATSDAGTGNTGELFF
TGTGCCACCAGTGACGCCGGGACAGGTAACACCGGGGAGCTGTTTTTT
>many|TRBJ2-2|TRBV19|NA
CASSQFHRAITGELFF
TGTGCCAGTAGTCAGTTTCACAGGGCGATCACCGGGGAGCTGTTTTTT
>NA|TRBJ1-4|TRBV3-1/TRBV3-2|TRBD1
CASSQGTGIYRRATNEKLFF
TGTGCCAGCAGCCAAGGGACAGGCATCTATCGGCGGGCAACTAATGAAAAACTGTTTTTT
>NA|TRBJ1-2|TRBV27|TRBD1
CASSPDRDGYGYTF
TGTGCCAGCAGTCCGGACAGGGATGGATATGGCTACACCTTC
>NA|TRBJ1-6|TRBV4-2|TRBD1
CASSHDGTGDSPLHF
TGTGCCAGCAGCCACGACGGGACAGGGGATTCACCCCTCCACTTT
>NA|TRBJ2-2|TRBV5-1|NA
CASSLVVAVNTGELFF
TGCGCCAGCAGCTTGGTTGTAGCGGTTAACACCGGGGAGCTGTTTTTT
>NA|TRBJ1-5|TRBV2|NA
CASSVRGVYQPQHF
TGTGCCAGCAGTGTGAGAGGAGTCTATCAGCCCCAGCATTTT
>NA|TRBJ2-1|TRBV18|NA
CASSWAGYNEQFF
TGTGCCAGCTCATGGGCAGGGTACAATGAGCAGTTCTTC
>NA|TRBJ2-1|TRBV7-2|TRBD2
CASRGRGGAEQFF
TGTGCCAGCAGGGGGCGGGGGGGCGCTGAGCAGTTCTTC
>NA|TRBJ1-2|TRBV7-8|NA
CAGRPTGSFYGYTF
TGTGCCGGGCGTCCAACGGGATCCTTCTATGGCTACACCTTC
>few|TRBJ2-1|TRBV7-3|TRBD1
CASSLQGGPNYNEQFF
TGTGCCAGCAGCTTACAAGGGGGCCCGAACTACAATGAGCAGTTCTTC
>NA|TRBJ2-3|TRBV7-2|NA
CASSPWEAGASTDTQYF
TGTGCCAGCAGCCCCTGGGAGGCGGGGGCCAGCACAGATACGCAGTATTTT
>NA|TRBJ1-3|TRBV5-1|NA
CASSPLDSPSGNTIYF
TGCGCCAGCAGCCCCCTAGACAGTCCCTCTGGAAACACCATATATTTT
>NA|TRBJ2-1|TRBV5-4|TRBD2
CASSRQIRAGTSGGYNEQFF
TGTGCCAGCAGCCGGCAGATAAGAGCCGGGACTAGCGGGGGTTACAATGAGCAGTTCTTC
>NA|TRBJ2-2|TRBV2|NA
CASIQDSTGELFF
TGTGCCAGCATCCAGGACTCAACCGGGGAGCTGTTTTTT
>NA|TRBJ1-2|TRBV4-3|NA
CASSQVGATGYGYTF
TGCGCCAGCAGCCAAGTAGGGGCGACAGGCTATGGCTACACCTTC
>NA|TRBJ2-5|TRBV6-5|TRBD2
CASSYSSGGAWETQYF
TGTGCCAGCAGTTACTCTAGCGGGGGGGCCTGGGAGACCCAGTACTTC
>NA|TRBJ2-5|TRBV5-4|TRBD2
CATRAGGYQETQYF
TGTGCTACGCGAGCGGGGGGCTACCAAGAGACCCAGTACTTC
>NA|TRBJ2-2|TRBV9|NA
CASSSTPGSRELFF
TGTGCCAGCAGCAGTACCCCGGGAAGCCGGGAGCTGTTTTTT
>NA|TRBJ2-5|TRBV4-1|TRBD1
CASSQEVRGPETQYF
TGCGCCAGCAGCCAAGAGGTCAGGGGGCCAGAGACCCAGTACTTC
>NA|TRBJ1-4|TRBV27|TRBD1
CASSQRGREKLFF
TGTGCCAGCAGCCAAAGGGGGCGGGAAAAACTGTTTTTT
>NA|TRBJ2-2|TRBV21-1|NA
CASSNSAGPAGELFF
TGTGCCAGCAGCAACTCGGCGGGGCCGGCCGGGGAGCTGTTTTTT
>NA|TRBJ2-2|TRBV5-5|NA
CASSPQNTGELFF
TGTGCCAGCAGCCCACAGAACACCGGGGAGCTGTTTTTT
>NA|TRBJ1-5|TRBV3-1/TRBV3-2|NA
CASSSGVNQPQHF
TGTGCCAGCAGCTCAGGTGTCAATCAGCCCCAGCATTTT
>NA|TRBJ1-3|TRBV3-1/TRBV3-2|NA
CASSQVGSSGNTIYF
TGTGCCAGCAGCCAAGTCGGGAGCTCTGGAAACACCATATATTTT
>NA|TRBJ2-2|TRBV9|TRBD1
CASSGRDRGPWGAGELFF
TGTGCCAGCAGCGGACGGGACAGGGGGCCCTGGGGGGCAGGGGAGCTGTTTTTT
>NA|TRBJ2-7|TRBV6-5|TRBD1
CASSYRTGTYEQYF
TGTGCCAGCAGTTACAGGACAGGGACCTACGAGCAGTACTTC
>NA|TRBJ1-5|TRBV2|NA
CASRGDWIGQPQHF
TGTGCCAGCAGGGGGGACTGGATCGGACAGCCCCAGCATTTT
>NA|TRBJ1-1|TRBV4-2|NA
CASSQDPWNTEAFF
TGTGCCAGCAGCCAAGATCCTTGGAACACTGAAGCTTTCTTT
>NA|TRBJ2-6|TRBV5-6|NA
CASSLDWSGANVLTF
TGTGCCAGCAGCTTGGACTGGTCTGGGGCCAACGTCCTGACTTTC
>NA|TRBJ2-3|TRBV19|TRBD1
CASSPDRGPGTDTQYF
TGTGCCAGTAGTCCGGACAGGGGGCCTGGCACAGATACGCAGTATTTT
>NA|TRBJ2-1|TRBV5-8|NA
CASGWGGAGEQFF
TGTGCCAGCGGATGGGGGGGGGCCGGTGAGCAGTTCTTC
>NA|TRBJ2-7|TRBV19|NA
CAGGGASSYEQYF
TGTGCCGGTGGGGGGGCCAGCTCCTACGAGCAGTACTTC
>NA|TRBJ2-7|TRBV10-3|NA
CAISVQEGSYEQYF
TGTGCCATCAGTGTGCAGGAGGGCTCCTACGAGCAGTACTTC
>NA|TRBJ1-1|TRBV6-5|NA
CASSYSNREAFF
TGTGCCAGCAGTTACTCGAACAGAGAAGCTTTCTTT
>NA|TRBJ2-5|TRBV4-2|TRBD1
CASSQDRGLETQYF
TGTGCCAGCAGCCAAGACAGGGGGTTGGAGACCCAGTACTTC
>NA|TRBJ1-1|TRBV5-4|TRBD1
CASSLGTGVRTEAFF
TGTGCCAGCAGCTTGGGGACAGGGGTTCGGACTGAAGCTTTCTTT
>NA|TRBJ2-5|TRBV15|TRBD1
CATSPGQMGQTPYF
TGTGCCACCAGCCCGGGACAGATGGGCCAGACCCCGTACTTC
>NA|TRBJ2-7|TRBV18|TRBD2
CASSRTSGVLSYEQYF
TGTGCCAGCTCTCGAACTAGCGGGGTGCTCTCCTACGAGCAGTACTTC
>NA|TRBJ2-1|TRBV6-1|TRBD1
CASSEGGQAYNEQFF
TGTGCCAGCAGTGAGGGGGGACAGGCATACAATGAGCAGTTCTTC
>NA|TRBJ1-2|TRBV18|NA
CASSPGQNYGYTF
TGTGCCAGCTCACCGGGGCAGAACTATGGCTACACCTTC
>NA|TRBJ1-2|TRBV7-9|TRBD1
CASSLGQGFGYTF
TGTGCCAGCAGCTTAGGACAGGGCTTTGGCTACACCTTC
>NA|TRBJ1-1|TRBV21-1|NA
CATRNRGMNTEAFF
TGTGCCACCAGGAACAGGGGCATGAACACTGAAGCTTTCTTT
>NA|TRBJ2-1|TRBV5-1|TRBD1
CASSPGQADNEQFF
TGCGCCAGCAGTCCGGGACAGGCCGACAATGAGCAGTTCTTC
>NA|TRBJ2-2|TRBV7-8|TRBD2
CASSLATSGYTGELFF
TGTGCCAGCAGCTTAGCGACTAGCGGTTACACCGGGGAGCTGTTTTTT
>few|TRBJ1-2|TRBV15|TRBD1
CATSRGQGTNNYGYTF
TGTGCCACCAGCAGAGGACAGGGGACGAATAACTATGGCTACACCTTC
>few|TRBJ2-7|TRBV4-2|TRBD2
CASSRSGYSGGSSYEQYF
TGTGCCAGCAGCCGGTCGGGGTACTCGGGGGGGAGCTCCTACGAGCAGTACTTC
>NA|TRBJ1-2|TRBV7-2|NA
CASSLVVTDIYGYTF
TGTGCCAGCAGCTTAGTGGTGACAGACATCTATGGCTACACCTTC
>NA|TRBJ2-3|TRBV5-4|TRBD2
CASSLGLADTDTQYF
TGTGCCAGCAGCTTGGGACTAGCGGACACAGATACGCAGTATTTT
>NA|TRBJ2-7|TRBV7-3|TRBD1
CASSLDRGSYEQYF
TGTGCCAGCAGCTTAGACAGGGGCTCCTACGAGCAGTACTTC
>NA|TRBJ1-5|TRBV19|NA
CASSMQSRNQPQHF
TGTGCCAGTAGTATGCAGTCCCGAAATCAGCCCCAGCATTTT